Presented here are 3 T cell receptor beta chains from one specimen sequenced in a study of cytomegalovirus exposure and HLA in healthy donors. The PCR was carried out with 60 Vbeta primers and 13 Jbeta primers. Produced via immunoSEQ multiplex PCR; TCRdb's table is partial and in-frame only. The table lists over 150,000 clones, about 80% of them singletons. Source material: PBMCs. Receptors originate from a woman aged 45 to 65 in good health and CMV-seronegative.

CDR3 bases: TGTGCCAGCAGTAGCGACGGCGGGAGCGCCTACGAGCAGTACTTC. Its protein is CASSSDGGSAYEQYF. The chain combines TRBV6-6 with TRBJ2-7; 7 bases align to TRBD2. The CDR3 sequence is 15 residues long. CDR1 is MNHNY, CDR2 SVGAGI, per germline (reference sequence). V was pared by 5 bases and J by 2 bases, with 9 bases of the junction left unmatched.

This chain joins TRBV7-2 and TRBJ2-3, with D unresolved. From germline, CDR1 is SGHTA and CDR2 FQGNSA. The CDR3 is 13 residues long. V gave up 2 bases and J gave up 4 bases, with 7 bases separating them. The CDR3 reads CASSLTVSDTQYF. The CDR3 nucleotides read TGTGCCAGCAGCTTAACAGTGTCAGATACGCAGTATTTT.

The chain carries TRBV4-1 and TRBJ2-5, with 10 positions matching TRBD2. Germline CDR1 reads MGHRA; CDR2 reads YSYEKL. The V and J ends lost 0 bases and 11 bases, in that order; junction bases with no gene match: 15. This CDR3 contains 17 residues. The CDR3 here is CASSQDLGSGGTKEQYF. The CDR3 coding sequence is TGCGCCAGCAGCCAAGATTTGGGTAGCGGGGGGACCAAGGAGCAGTACTTC.